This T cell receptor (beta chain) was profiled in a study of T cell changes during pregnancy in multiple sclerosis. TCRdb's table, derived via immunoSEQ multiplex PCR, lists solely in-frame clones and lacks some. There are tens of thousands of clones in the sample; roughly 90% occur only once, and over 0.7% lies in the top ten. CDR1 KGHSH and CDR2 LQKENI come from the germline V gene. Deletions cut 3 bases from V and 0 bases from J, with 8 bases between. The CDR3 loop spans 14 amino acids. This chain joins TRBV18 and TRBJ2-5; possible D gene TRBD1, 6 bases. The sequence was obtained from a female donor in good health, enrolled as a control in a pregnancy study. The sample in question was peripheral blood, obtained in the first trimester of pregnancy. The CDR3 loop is CASSPGDNQETQYF. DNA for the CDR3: TGTGCCAGCTCACCCGGGGACAACCAAGAGACCCAGTACTTC.